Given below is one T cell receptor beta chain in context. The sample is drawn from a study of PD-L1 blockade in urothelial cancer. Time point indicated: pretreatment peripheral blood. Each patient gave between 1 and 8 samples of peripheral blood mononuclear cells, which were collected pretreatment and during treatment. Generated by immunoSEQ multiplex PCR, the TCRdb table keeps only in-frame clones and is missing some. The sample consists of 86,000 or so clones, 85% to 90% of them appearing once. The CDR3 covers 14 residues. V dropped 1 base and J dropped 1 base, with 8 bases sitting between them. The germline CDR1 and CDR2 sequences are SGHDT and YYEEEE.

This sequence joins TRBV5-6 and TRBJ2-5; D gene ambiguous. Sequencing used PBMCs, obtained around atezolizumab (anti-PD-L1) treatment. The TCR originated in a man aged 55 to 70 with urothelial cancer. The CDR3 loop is CASSLRGIQETQYF. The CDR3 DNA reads TGTGCCAGCAGCTTGAGAGGTATCCAAGAGACCCAGTACTTC.